This TCR beta chain appears in the sequencing data of a study of T cells in localized non-small cell lung cancer. Germline CDR1 reads LNHNV; CDR2 reads YYDKDF (reference sequence). V was shortened by 4 bases and J by 4 bases, with 10 bases between the two germline ends. The CDR3 has 13 amino acids. Study findings and constraints: Greater T cell density in blood accompanied longer overall survival. Clonality of T cells reached its maximum in uninvolved adjacent lung, surpassing tumor. Median approximately 61 top-100 tumor clones were shared with paired adjacent lung.

In the case of this clone: Its antigen is undetermined.

Measured with immunoSEQ multiplex PCR; TCRdb has only the in-frame clones, and not every one. Here the sample spans fewer than 75,000 clones, less than 85% being singletons. This sequence originates from a female donor aged 60 or older with stage I lung adenocarcinoma. Source: peripheral blood, taken before any cancer treatment. The rearrangement links TRBV15 to TRBJ1-2, with D possibly TRBD1 on 6 matching bases. CDR3 region: CATSTTGFYGYTF. CDR3 bases: TGTGCCACCAGCACTACAGGGTTCTATGGCTACACCTTC.